The 26 T cell receptor beta chains given below trace back to one sample, sequenced in a study of STAT5B mutations in CD4+ large granular lymphocyte leukemia. The method was immunoSEQ multiplex PCR; TCRdb's version includes in-frame clones alone and lacks a portion of them. The sample has 34,000 or so clones; around four fifths are singletons. The sequencing input was CD4+ T cells from blood buffy coats. Receptor source: a human donor in good health.

The chain's CDR3 is CASSSGWGYEQYF. Written as DNA, the CDR3 is TGTGCCAGCAGTAGCGGGTGGGGATACGAGCAGTACTTC. V and J are TRBV6-5 and TRBJ2-7; TRBD2 might be the D (6 bases). Trimming stripped 5 bases from V and 4 bases from J, with 12 bases between. CDR3 size: 13 residues. CDR1 and CDR2 from the germline V gene are MNHEY and SVGAGI.

The chain recombines TRBV6-1 with TRBJ2-5; D remains unclear. The V end lost 4 bases, the J end lost 2 bases, and 11 bases lay between the germline ends. The CDR3 is 14 amino acids. Germline V gene lookup returns CDR1 MNHNS and CDR2 SASEGT. The CDR3 reads CASSGPVGQETQYF. The CDR3 DNA follows: TGTGCCAGCAGTGGGCCAGTGGGGCAAGAGACCCAGTACTTC.

As for this clone: The sample has other DNA sequences that encode this CDR3 too. This chain connects TRBV5-1 to TRBJ2-5; no reliable D call. Germline CDR1 reads SGHRS; CDR2 reads YFSETQ. V was cut by 2 bases and J by 1 base, with 0 bases left in between. The length of the CDR3 is 11 residues. Written as DNA, the CDR3 is TGCGCCAGCAGCTTCCAAGAGACCCAGTACTTC. Translating gives CASSFQETQYF. Full variable domain (outside the CDR3, taken from reference TRBV5-1 and TRBJ2-5): KAGVTQTPRYLIKTRGQQVTLSCSPISGHRSVSWYQQTPGQGLQFLFEYFSETQRNKGNFPGRFSGRQFSNSRSEMNVSTLELGDSALYLCASSFQETQYFGPGTRLLVL.

This chain links TRBV28 with TRBJ1-2, with D unclear. Germline V CDR1 and CDR2: MDHEN, SYDVKM. The CDR3 is made up of 14 amino acids. Trimming removed 8 bases at V and 6 bases at J, with 19 bases between. CDR3 region: CASRRPGGPDGYTF. The CDR3 DNA reads as TGTGCCAGCCGTCGCCCAGGAGGGCCCGATGGCTACACCTTC.

This clone was detected a few times. This rearrangement joins TRBV7-2 to TRBJ2-7; possible D gene TRBD2, 6 bases. V was trimmed by 2 bases and J by 6 bases, leaving 14 bases between them. CDR3 length: 14 residues. CDR1 is SGHTA and CDR2 is FQGNSA in the germline V gene. CDR3 in amino acids: CASSLSGGPGEQYF. CDR3 nucleotide sequence: TGTGCCAGCAGCTTATCCGGGGGACCGGGCGAGCAGTACTTC. The whole variable domain, remainder taken from reference TRBV7-2 and TRBJ2-7, is GAGVSQSPSNKVTEKGKDVELRCDPISGHTALYWYRQSLGQGLEFLIYFQGNSAPDKSGLPSDRFSAERTGGSVSTLTIQRTQQEDSAVYLCASSLSGGPGEQYFGPGTRLTVT.

This clone has more than one count but fewer than ten. The rearrangement uses TRBV29-1 and TRBJ1-1, with D unclear. Trimming left V 7 bases short and J 10 bases short, with 7 bases between. Germline V gives CDR1 SQVTM, CDR2 ANQGSEA. CDR3 length: 8 residues. In DNA, the CDR3 is TGCAGCGCTGAGGGAGCTTTCTTT. This gives the protein CSAEGAFF.

This clone was detected a few times. This chain joins TRBV11-2 and TRBJ2-4; D remains ambiguous. The germline V and J ends were trimmed by 5 bases and 8 bases, with 7 bases remaining between them. From germline, CDR1 is SGHAT and CDR2 FQNNGV. The CDR3 is 11 amino acids. This CDR3 reads CASSDWDIQYF. CDR3 nucleotide sequence: TGTGCCAGCAGCGACTGGGACATTCAGTACTTC.

The chain has TRBV6-6 and TRBJ2-7, with a possible D match to TRBD2 (7 bases). The CDR3 totals 14 residues. The germline gives CDR1 MNHNY, CDR2 SVGAGI (reference sequence). The V gene lost 0 bases and the J gene lost 3 bases, with 9 bases spanning the gap. The CDR3 DNA reads as TGTGCCAGCAGTTACTCAAGGGGGGGCTACGAGCAGTACTTC. Its protein is CASSYSRGGYEQYF.

The chain couples TRBV6-1 to TRBJ1-4, with TRBD1 matching over 7 bases. CDR1 is MNHNS, CDR2 SASEGT, per germline. This CDR3 is built from 15 residues. The V segment lost 6 bases and the J segment 4 bases; nucleotides outside the gene matches: 8. The CDR3 here is CASRQGPGYNEKLFF. The CDR3 nucleotides are TGTGCCAGCAGACAGGGGCCAGGCTATAATGAAAAACTGTTTTTT.

The CDR3 protein is CASSLGLAGRENEQFF. CDR3 sequence (DNA): TGTGCCAGCAGCTTGGGGCTAGCGGGAAGGGAAAATGAGCAGTTCTTC. This sequence joins TRBV11-2 and TRBJ2-1; 9 bases are shared with TRBD2. Germline loops: CDR1 SGHAT, CDR2 FQNNGV. J was trimmed by 7 bases and V by 3 bases; bases with no gene match: 10. This CDR3 region has 16 residues.

The chain recombines TRBV7-2 with TRBJ1-2; TRBD1 aligns across 7 bases. Per the germline V gene, CDR1 is SGHTA and CDR2 is FQGNSA. V lost 5 bases and J lost 8; bases outside the gene matches: 8. The CDR3 is 13 residues long. CDR3 DNA: TGTGCCAGCAGCCCGGGACAGTTCCTAGGCTACACCTTC. This encodes CASSPGQFLGYTF.

The chain joins TRBV5-1 to TRBJ1-5; no clear D gene. This CDR3 comprises 15 residues. The ends were cut back, 5 bases at V and 2 bases at J, with 14 bases in the middle. CDR1 is SGHRS and CDR2 is YFSETQ in the germline V gene. CDR3 sequence reads: CASSMSPGGNQPQHF. The CDR3 DNA sequence: TGCGCCAGCAGTATGAGCCCCGGAGGCAATCAGCCCCAGCATTTT.

This clone was counted once. The rearrangement joins TRBV6-5 to TRBJ2-5; no clear D gene. The end of the DNA aligns better with TRBJ2-7, so the J call may be wrong. CDR3 size: 14 residues. Germline V gene lookup returns CDR1 MNHEY and CDR2 SVGAGI. The CDR3 is CASSMTAKDHEQYF. DNA of the CDR3: TGTGCCAGCAGCATGACCGCGAAGGATCACGAGCAGTACTTC.

The rearrangement links TRBV28 to TRBJ2-7, with D uncertain. The CDR3 consists of 13 residues. Per germline, CDR1 MDHEN and CDR2 SYDVKM. Trimming removed 4 bases from V and 7 bases from J, with 14 bases in between. CDR3 loop: CASSSTPLGEQYF. The CDR3 nucleotides read TGTGCCAGCAGTTCTACGCCACTGGGGGAGCAGTACTTC.

J is TRBJ2-3 and V is TRBV7-2, with a possible D match to TRBD1 (6 bases). Germline lookup yields CDR1 SGHTA and CDR2 FQGNSA. V lost 4 bases and J lost 4, with 15 bases in between. CDR3 size: 15 residues. The CDR3 DNA sequence: TGTGCCAGCAGCTCCCTTGACAGGCGTGCAGATACGCAGTATTTT. It translates to CASSSLDRRADTQYF.

V and J are TRBV2 and TRBJ2-5; 9 nucleotides line up with TRBD1. The DNA end is more similar to TRBJ2-7, so the J call may be wrong. The germline gives CDR1 SNHLY, CDR2 FYNNEI. The CDR3 contains 13 residues. In nucleotides, the CDR3 is TGTGCCAGCAGGATGGGACAGGGCAACGAGCAGTACTTC. As protein: CASRMGQGNEQYF.

V and J are TRBV6-5 and TRBJ1-6; tentatively, D is TRBD1 (6 bases). The germline V gene has CDR1 MNHEY and CDR2 SVGAGI. The CDR3 runs to 14 residues. V lost 6 bases and J lost 4, with 10 bases in between. Here the CDR3 reads CASSGQSYNSPLHF. CDR3 in DNA: TGTGCCAGCAGCGGACAGTCATATAATTCACCCCTCCACTTT.

The chain has TRBV11-2 and TRBJ2-7; no clear D. The V gene's germline CDR1 is SGHAT and CDR2 FQNNGV. The CDR3 runs to 13 residues. Trimming cost V 5 bases and J 1 base, with 9 bases left between them. This CDR3 reads CASSPVVSYEQYF. CDR3 bases: TGTGCCAGCAGCCCGGTGGTGTCCTACGAGCAGTACTTC.

The chain combines TRBV9 with TRBJ2-7; TRBD2 aligns across 7 bases. With 0 bases clipped from V and 1 base from J, the junction kept 4 bases outside the gene matches. The germline V gene has CDR1 SGDLS and CDR2 YYNGEE. The CDR3 sequence is 15 residues long. Here the CDR3 reads CASSVAGGSSYEQYF. DNA of the CDR3: TGTGCCAGCAGCGTAGCTGGCGGGAGTTCCTACGAGCAGTACTTC.

In this sample, this clone turned up once. CDR3 nucleotides: TGTGCCAGCAGCCGACACAACAATGAGCAGTTCTTC. Protein: CASSRHNNEQFF. V and J are TRBV6-6 and TRBJ2-1; D is uncertain. Trimming removed 6 bases from V and 5 bases from J, with 8 bases in between. Germline V lookup: CDR1 MNHNY, CDR2 SVGAGI (reference sequence). The CDR3 is 12 residues long.

V gene TRBV7-9 combines with J gene TRBJ1-3; 10 bases line up with TRBD1. Germline CDR1 and CDR2: SEHNR and FQNEAQ (reference sequence). This CDR3 region has 17 residues. V trimming: 4 bases; J trimming: 4 bases; junction bases outside the gene matches: 10. Written as DNA, the CDR3 is TGTGCCAGCAGCTACCAATCGACAGGGGGCGCCGGAAACACCATATATTTT. It translates to CASSYQSTGGAGNTIYF. The complete variable domain, with remaining parts taken from reference TRBV7-9 and TRBJ1-3, reads DTGVSQNPRHKITKRGQNVTFRCDPISEHNRLYWYRQTLGQGPEFLTYFQNEAQLEKSRLLSDRFSAERPKGSFSTLEIQRTEQGDSAMYLCASSYQSTGGAGNTIYFGEGSWLTVV.

The gene calls are TRBV6-1 and TRBJ1-4; perhaps TRBD1 as D (5 bases). From germline, CDR1 is MNHNS and CDR2 SASEGT. Trimming removed 1 base at V and 5 bases at J, with 20 bases between. This CDR3 is built from 18 residues. The CDR3 here is CASSEEEAGIYYNEKLFF. The CDR3 region has the DNA TGTGCCAGCAGTGAAGAAGAAGCAGGGATCTACTACAATGAAAAACTGTTTTTT.

This clone was found a few times. CDR3 amino acids: CASSRGGFGVGYEQYF. The CDR3 DNA reads as TGTGCCAGCAGTAGGGGTGGTTTCGGGGTCGGGTACGAGCAGTACTTC. V gene TRBV28 combines with J gene TRBJ2-7; D is possibly TRBD1 or TRBD2 (5 bases each). The V gene lost 5 bases and the J gene lost 4 bases, with 21 bases spanning the gap. CDR3 length: 16 amino acids. Looked up from germline, CDR1 is MDHEN and CDR2 is SYDVKM.

This clone occurred a few times. The V gene is TRBV11-2, the J gene TRBJ2-7; 11 positions match TRBD2. V lost 3 bases, J lost 6 bases, and 4 bases stayed unmatched. Germline lookup yields CDR1 SGHAT and CDR2 FQNNGV. This CDR3 is built from 14 residues. CDR3 amino acids: CASSFTSGRGEQYF. The CDR3 region has the DNA TGTGCCAGCAGCTTCACTAGCGGGAGAGGCGAGCAGTACTTC.

This chain connects TRBV11-2 to TRBJ1-1, with D hard to call. CDR3 length equals 14 residues. Germline V gene data show CDR1 as SGHAT and CDR2 as FQNNGV. The V and J ends lost 3 bases and 1 base respectively, with 9 bases between them. CDR3 residues: CASSFGRGNTEAFF. CDR3 nucleotide sequence: TGTGCCAGCAGCTTCGGACGGGGGAACACTGAAGCTTTCTTT. The full variable domain, in which reference TRBV11-2 and TRBJ1-1 provide the parts outside the CDR3, is EAGVAQSPRYKIIEKRQSVAFWCNPISGHATLYWYQQILGQGPKLLIQFQNNGVVDDSQLPKDRFSAERLKGVDSTLKIQPAKLEDSAVYLCASSFGRGNTEAFFGQGTRLTVV.

This clone showed up just a few times. The CDR3 is CASKERTGGYYTF. CDR3 DNA sequence: TGTGCCAGCAAGGAACGGACAGGGGGCTACTACACCTTC. The chain employs TRBV28 and TRBJ1-2; 11 positions match TRBD1. V lost 7 bases to trimming and J lost 10 bases; unmatched junction nucleotides: 8. The length of the CDR3 is 13 residues. From germline, CDR1 is MDHEN and CDR2 SYDVKM.